Each of the 5 T cell receptor beta chains below was sequenced from the same sample in a study of T cells in Graves' hyperthyroidism and ophthalmopathy. Template material for amplifying TCR beta CDR3 regions consisted of RNA transcripts. An initial round of RT-PCR targeting the TCR CDR3 relied on the HTBI primer set. A single record per CDR3 protein comes from TCRdb applying MiXCR to the multiplex PCR reads. The repertoire holds under 300,000 distinct CDR3 sequences, with approximately 13% as singletons. The specimen sequenced was blood. Source of these receptors: a woman in her thirties or forties with Graves' hyperthyroidism.

This clonotype was seen more than once but under ten times. CDR3 sequence reads: CASSYGGSNEQFF. CDR3 in DNA: TGTGCCAGCAGTTATGGGGGGAGCAATGAGCAGTTCTTC. The chain links TRBV6-2 or TRBV6-3 to TRBJ2-1; tentatively, D is TRBD2 (6 bases). The CDR3 has 13 amino acids. With 3 bases removed from V and 6 bases from J, the gap between germline ends came to 9 bases. Germline-derived CDR1 and CDR2 are MNHEY and SVGEGT.

The CDR3 here is CASSHRTFYNEQFF. CDR3 bases: TGTGCCAGCAGCCACCGGACTTTTTACAATGAGCAGTTCTTC. This chain uses TRBV7-2 with TRBJ2-1; D is perhaps TRBD2 (5 bases). Per germline, CDR1 SGHTA and CDR2 FQGNSA. This CDR3 is built from 14 residues. With 5 bases removed from V and 4 bases from J, the gap between germline ends came to 12 bases.

This clonotype was seen many times. The CDR3 protein is CASSSRDRSGANVLTF. DNA for the CDR3: TGTGCCAGCAGTTCCCGGGACAGGTCCGGGGCCAACGTCCTGACTTTC. The chain combines TRBV11-1 with TRBJ2-6, with 8 bases matching TRBD1. The CDR3 has 16 amino acids. Germline CDR1 reads SGHAT; CDR2 reads FQDESV (reference sequence). V dropped 6 bases and J dropped 4; count of bases not matched to a gene: 8.

There are many counts of this clonotype. The rearrangement uses TRBV29-1 and TRBJ2-3; D remains ambiguous. Germline V gene sequence: CDR1 SQVTM, CDR2 ANQGSEA. The length of the CDR3 is 12 residues. Trimming took 6 bases from V and 2 from J, leaving 9 bases between them. CDR3 sequence (DNA): TGCAGCGTCGCTGACGCCACAGATACGCAGTATTTT. As protein: CSVADATDTQYF.

This clonotype occurred many times. The V and J genes are TRBV19 and TRBJ2-1; 9 bases are a match to TRBD2. V was pared by 1 base and J by 2 bases, with 3 bases of the junction left unmatched. CDR1 is LNHDA and CDR2 is SQIVND in the germline V gene (reference sequence). This CDR3 contains 16 residues. CDR3 protein: CASSIGGRAPYNEQFF. CDR3 DNA: TGTGCCAGTAGTATAGGCGGGAGGGCCCCCTACAATGAGCAGTTCTTC.